This passage covers 2 T cell receptor beta chains from one sample sequenced in a study of beta chain features in type 1 diabetes. The study's findings and limits: TCRB CDR3 length was moderately but significantly reduced in all four CD4+ subsets of Type 1 diabetes patients.

Reverse transcribing all isolated RNA meant expressed TCRB transcripts were sequenced. Sequencing was performed with immunoSEQ multiplex PCR; in TCRdb, only in-frame clones are kept and a portion is missing. The table includes some 130,000 clones, approximately 9% detected once. For these receptors, no antigen is known. The sequenced sample consisted of central memory CD4+ T cells from blood. These receptors were obtained from a man younger than 40 with type 1 diabetes.

The V gene is TRBV11-2, the J gene TRBJ2-2; 7 bases map to TRBD1. V lost 4 bases, J lost 6 bases, and 8 bases stayed unmatched. Looked up from germline, CDR1 is SGHAT and CDR2 is FQNNGV. This CDR3 comprises 15 residues. As DNA, the CDR3 is TGTGCCAGCAGCTCGCGGACAGGAGGAGCCGGGGAGCTGTTTTTT. It yields the protein CASSSRTGGAGELFF.

This sequence joins TRBV5-1 and TRBJ1-2; a weak D match, TRBD1 (6 bases). The germline V and J ends were trimmed by 4 bases and 7 bases, with 17 bases remaining between them. Germline lookup yields CDR1 SGHRS and CDR2 YFSETQ. This CDR3 contains 14 residues. The CDR3 DNA is TGCGCCAGCAGCCCTCGACAGGATTGGAGTGGCTACACCTTC. Translation: CASSPRQDWSGYTF.